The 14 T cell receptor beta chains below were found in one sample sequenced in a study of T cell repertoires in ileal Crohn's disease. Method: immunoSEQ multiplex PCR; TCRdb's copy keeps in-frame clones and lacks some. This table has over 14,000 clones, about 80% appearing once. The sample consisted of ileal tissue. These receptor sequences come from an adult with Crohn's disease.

This chain's CDR3 is CASSDSQGTVYGYTF. For the CDR3, the DNA is TGTGCCAGCAGTGACTCACAGGGGACAGTCTATGGCTACACCTTC. The chain joins TRBV6-4 to TRBJ1-2; 7 nucleotides align to TRBD1. After removal of 0 bases from V and 4 bases from J, the junction contained 5 bases not matched to a gene. CDR1 and CDR2 from the germline V gene are MRHNA and SNTAGT. This CDR3 has 15 amino acids.

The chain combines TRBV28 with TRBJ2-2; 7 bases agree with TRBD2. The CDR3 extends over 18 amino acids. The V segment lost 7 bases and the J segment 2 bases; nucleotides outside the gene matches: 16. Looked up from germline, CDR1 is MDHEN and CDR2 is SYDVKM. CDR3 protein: CASIKAPGGSSNTGELFF. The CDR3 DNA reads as TGTGCCAGCATCAAAGCCCCCGGGGGGTCGAGTAACACCGGGGAGCTGTTTTTT.

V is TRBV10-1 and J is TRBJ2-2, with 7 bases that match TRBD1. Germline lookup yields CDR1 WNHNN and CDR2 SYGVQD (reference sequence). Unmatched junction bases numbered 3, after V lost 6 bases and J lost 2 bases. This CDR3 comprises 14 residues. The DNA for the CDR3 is TGCGCCAGCAGCACAGGGGCTAACACCGGGGAGCTGTTTTTT. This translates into CASSTGANTGELFF.

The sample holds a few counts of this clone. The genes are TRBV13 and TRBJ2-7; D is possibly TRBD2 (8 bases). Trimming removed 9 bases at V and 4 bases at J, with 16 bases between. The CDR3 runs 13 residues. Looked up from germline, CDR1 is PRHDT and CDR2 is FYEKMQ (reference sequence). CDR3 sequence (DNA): TGTGCCAGAGCGGGGGCGGGACAGTACGAGCAGTACGTC. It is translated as CARAGAGQYEQYV.

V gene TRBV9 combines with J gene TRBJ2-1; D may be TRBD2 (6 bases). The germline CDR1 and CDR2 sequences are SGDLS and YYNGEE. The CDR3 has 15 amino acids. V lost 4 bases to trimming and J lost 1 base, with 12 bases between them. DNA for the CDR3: TGTGCCAGCAGCCCACGGGAGAGGTCCTACAATGAGCAGTTCTTC. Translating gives CASSPRERSYNEQFF.

CDR3 DNA sequence: TGTGCCAGCAGCTTAGCGAGCGGGGTCTCCTACGAGCAGTACTTC. Amino acid sequence: CASSLASGVSYEQYF. The V gene is TRBV7-9, the J gene TRBJ2-7; 7 bases are a match to TRBD2. Germline V gene data show CDR1 as SEHNR and CDR2 as FQNEAQ (reference sequence). V gave up 0 bases and J gave up 0 bases; unmatched junction bases: 2. This CDR3 region has 15 residues.

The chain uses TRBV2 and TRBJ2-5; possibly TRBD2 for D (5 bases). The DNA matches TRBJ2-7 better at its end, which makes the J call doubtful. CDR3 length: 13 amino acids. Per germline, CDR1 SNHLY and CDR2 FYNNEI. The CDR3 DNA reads TGTGCCAGCACCGGTGACTACTCCTACGAGCAGTACTTC. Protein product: CASTGDYSYEQYF.

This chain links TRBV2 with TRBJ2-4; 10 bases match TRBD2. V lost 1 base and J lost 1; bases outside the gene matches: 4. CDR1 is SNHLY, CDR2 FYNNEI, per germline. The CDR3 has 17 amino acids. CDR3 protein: CASSEGPSGSAKNIQYF. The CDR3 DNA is TGTGCCAGCAGTGAAGGTCCTAGCGGGAGCGCCAAAAACATTCAGTACTTC.

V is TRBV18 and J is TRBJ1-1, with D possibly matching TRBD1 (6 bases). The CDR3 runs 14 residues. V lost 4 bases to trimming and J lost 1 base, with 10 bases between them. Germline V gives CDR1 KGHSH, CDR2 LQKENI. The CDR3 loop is CASSLQGENTEAFF. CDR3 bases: TGTGCCAGCTCACTACAGGGTGAGAACACTGAAGCTTTCTTT.

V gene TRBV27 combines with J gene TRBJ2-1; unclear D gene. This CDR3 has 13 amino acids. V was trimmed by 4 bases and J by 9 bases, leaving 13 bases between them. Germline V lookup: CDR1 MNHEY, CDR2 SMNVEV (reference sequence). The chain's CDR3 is CASSSPTRREQFF. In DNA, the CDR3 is TGTGCCAGCAGTTCACCGACTCGCCGTGAGCAGTTCTTC.

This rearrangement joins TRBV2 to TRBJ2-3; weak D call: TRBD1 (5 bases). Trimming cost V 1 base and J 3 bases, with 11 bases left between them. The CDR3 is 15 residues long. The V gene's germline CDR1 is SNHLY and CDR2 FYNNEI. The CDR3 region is CASSEDGADTDTQYF. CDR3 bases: TGTGCCAGCAGTGAAGATGGGGCCGATACAGATACGCAGTATTTT.

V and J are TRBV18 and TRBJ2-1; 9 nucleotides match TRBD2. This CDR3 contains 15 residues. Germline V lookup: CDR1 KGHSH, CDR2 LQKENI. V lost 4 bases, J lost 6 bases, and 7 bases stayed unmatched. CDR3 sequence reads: CASSRSGLAGNEQFF. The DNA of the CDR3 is TGTGCCAGCTCACGGTCGGGACTAGCTGGCAATGAGCAGTTCTTC.

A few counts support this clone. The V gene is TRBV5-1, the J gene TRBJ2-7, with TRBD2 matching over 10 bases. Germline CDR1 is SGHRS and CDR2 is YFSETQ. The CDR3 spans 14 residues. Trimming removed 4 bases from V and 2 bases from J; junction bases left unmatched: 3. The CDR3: CASSALAGPYEQYF. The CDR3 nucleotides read TGCGCCAGCAGCGCACTAGCGGGACCCTACGAGCAGTACTTC.

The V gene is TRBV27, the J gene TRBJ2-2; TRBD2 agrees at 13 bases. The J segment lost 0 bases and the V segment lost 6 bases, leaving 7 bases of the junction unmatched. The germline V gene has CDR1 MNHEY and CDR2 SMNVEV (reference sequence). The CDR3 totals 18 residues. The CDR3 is CASSRLAGGPTNTGELFF. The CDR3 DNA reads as TGTGCCAGCAGCCGACTAGCGGGGGGCCCTACGAACACCGGGGAGCTGTTTTTT.